This T cell receptor (beta chain) stems from a study of blood T cell repertoires in COVID-19. CDR3 length: 20 amino acids. With 6 bases removed from V and 7 bases from J, the gap between germline ends came to 34 bases. In germline, CDR1 is SNHLY, CDR2 FYNNEI. Per the authors' pipeline: Amplification of reference gene primers was used by the study to estimate nucleated cell counts. Only in-frame clones appear in the TCRdb table, and some are missing; sequencing was by immunoSEQ multiplex PCR. The DNA gave D and trimming, while V, J and clone size come from that table. The top ten hold approximately 4.8% of the sample, which has tens of thousands of clones, approximately 90% seen once.

The J gene is TRBJ2-1, the V gene TRBV2, with D possibly matching TRBD2 (6 bases). The receptor's source is a woman of 80 years or more with active COVID-19. The material sequenced was peripheral blood. CDR3 protein: CASSYQGGFAAAPGRNEQFF. The CDR3 region has the DNA TGTGCCAGCAGCTACCAGGGCGGTTTTGCTGCGGCCCCGGGGAGGAATGAGCAGTTCTTC.